One sample yielded the 5 T cell receptor beta chains listed below, sequenced in a study of blood T cell repertoires in COVID-19. TCRdb keeps only in-frame clones here, not all; method: immunoSEQ multiplex PCR. The sample lists about 130,000 clones, more than 70% occurring once. The specimen sequenced was peripheral blood. Every receptor here comes from a human donor in a cohort sampled during active COVID-19.

This clone was observed once. This chain joins TRBV6-5 and TRBJ2-1; 11 bases are shared with TRBD1. J was trimmed by 8 bases and V by 6 bases; bases with no gene match: 9. Germline V gives CDR1 MNHEY, CDR2 SVGAGI. There are 15 residues in the CDR3. In DNA, the CDR3 is TGTGCCAGCAGCCCGAGGGACAGGGGGTCCTATGAGCAGTTCTTC. As protein: CASSPRDRGSYEQFF.

This clone was found a few times. The chain links TRBV4-1 to TRBJ1-2, with a weak D call TRBD1 (6 bases). The CDR3 is made up of 14 amino acids. V lost 7 bases and J lost 5, with 17 bases in between. Germline CDR1 reads MGHRA; CDR2 reads YSYEKL. The CDR3 region is CASTLGGGNYGYTF. DNA for the CDR3: TGCGCCAGCACCCTAGGGGGAGGGAATTATGGCTACACCTTC.

The rearrangement uses TRBV24-1 and TRBJ2-1; the match to TRBD2 covers 9 bases. V trimming: 8 bases; J trimming: 0 bases; junction bases outside the gene matches: 1. The CDR3 spans 14 residues. Germline V gene data show CDR1 as KGHDR and CDR2 as SFDVKD. The chain's CDR3 is CATNSGSSYNEQFF. CDR3 sequence (DNA): TGTGCCACCAATAGCGGGAGCTCCTACAATGAGCAGTTCTTC.

CDR3 region: CASSLLGHSGNTIYF. The CDR3 DNA reads as TGTGCCAGCAGCTTACTGGGACACTCTGGAAACACCATATATTTT. The chain employs TRBV7-2 and TRBJ1-3; D may be TRBD1 (6 bases). The V end lost 2 bases, the J end lost 0 bases, and 8 bases lay between the germline ends. This CDR3 spans 15 amino acids. CDR1 and CDR2 from the germline V gene are SGHTA and FQGNSA.

The chain combines TRBV7-9 with TRBJ1-4; D is uncertain. The V and J ends lost 3 bases and 4 bases respectively, with 9 bases between them. Germline V lookup: CDR1 SEHNR, CDR2 FQNEAQ (reference sequence). The CDR3 has 14 amino acids. CDR3 loop: CASSFTVNNEKLFF. As DNA, the CDR3 is TGTGCCAGCAGCTTTACAGTTAATAATGAAAAACTGTTTTTT.